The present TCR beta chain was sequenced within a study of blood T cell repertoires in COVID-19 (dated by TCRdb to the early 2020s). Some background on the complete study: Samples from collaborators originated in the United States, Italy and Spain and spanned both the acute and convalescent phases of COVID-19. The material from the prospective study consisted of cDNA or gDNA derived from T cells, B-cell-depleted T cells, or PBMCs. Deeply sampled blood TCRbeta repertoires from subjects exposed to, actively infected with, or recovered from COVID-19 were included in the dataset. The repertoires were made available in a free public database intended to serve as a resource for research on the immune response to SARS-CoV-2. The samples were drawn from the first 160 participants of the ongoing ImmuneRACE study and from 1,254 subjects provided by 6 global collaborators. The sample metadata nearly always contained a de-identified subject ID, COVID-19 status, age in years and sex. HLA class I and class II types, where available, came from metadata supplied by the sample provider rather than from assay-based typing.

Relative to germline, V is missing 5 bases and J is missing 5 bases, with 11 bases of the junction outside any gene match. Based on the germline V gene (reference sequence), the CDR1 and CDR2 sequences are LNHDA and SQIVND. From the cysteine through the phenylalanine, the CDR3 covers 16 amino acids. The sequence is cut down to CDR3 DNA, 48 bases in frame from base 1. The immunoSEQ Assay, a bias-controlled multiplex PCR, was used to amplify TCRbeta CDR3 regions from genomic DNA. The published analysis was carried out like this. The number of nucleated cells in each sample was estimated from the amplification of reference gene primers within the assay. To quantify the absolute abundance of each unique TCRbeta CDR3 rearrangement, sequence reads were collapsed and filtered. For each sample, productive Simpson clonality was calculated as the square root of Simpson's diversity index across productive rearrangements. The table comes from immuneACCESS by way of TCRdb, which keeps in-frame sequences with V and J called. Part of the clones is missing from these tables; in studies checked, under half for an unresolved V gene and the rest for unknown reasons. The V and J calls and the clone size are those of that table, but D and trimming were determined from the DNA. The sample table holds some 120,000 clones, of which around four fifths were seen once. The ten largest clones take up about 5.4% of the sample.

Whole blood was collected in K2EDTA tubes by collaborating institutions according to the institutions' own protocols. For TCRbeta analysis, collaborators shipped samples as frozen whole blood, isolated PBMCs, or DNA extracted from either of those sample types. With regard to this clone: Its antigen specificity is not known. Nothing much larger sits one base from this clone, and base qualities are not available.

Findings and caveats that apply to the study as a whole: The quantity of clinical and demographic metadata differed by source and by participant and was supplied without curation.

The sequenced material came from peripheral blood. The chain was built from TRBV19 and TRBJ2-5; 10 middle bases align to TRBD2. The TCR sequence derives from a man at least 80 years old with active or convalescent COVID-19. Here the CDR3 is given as CASSPGGGLARETQYF. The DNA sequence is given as TGTGCCAGTAGTCCAGGAGGGGGACTAGCGCGGGAGACCCAGTACTTC.